This TCR beta chain was profiled in a study of immune characterization of retroperitoneal liposarcoma. This clonotype was observed a single time. Germline loops: CDR1 WNHNN, CDR2 SYGVQD (reference sequence). CDR3 length: 13 amino acids. TCRdb fed the PCR reads into MiXCR, producing one record per CDR3 protein. The sample carries over 9,500 distinct CDR3 sequences, over 45% recorded once. This sequence was found in a female donor with retroperitoneal liposarcoma. Sequencing was done on a sample of tumor tissue. J is TRBJ2-3 and V is TRBV10-1, with 8 bases aligning to TRBD1. The J call is doubtful: the DNA matches TRBJ2-4 better. CDR3 amino acids: CASSDRGLDIQYF. The CDR3 DNA is TGCGCCAGCAGTGACAGGGGGCTTGACATTCAGTACTTC.